The TCR beta chain described here comes from a study of blood T cell repertoires in COVID-19. The repertoire was sequenced with immunoSEQ multiplex PCR; TCRdb's copy has only in-frame clones and lacks some. The repertoire holds about 370,000 clones, with 90% as singletons. The length of the CDR3 is 17 residues. CDR1 SGHKS and CDR2 YYEKEE come from the germline V gene (reference sequence). Trimming took 2 bases from V and 0 from J; bases not matched to a gene: 5. This chain joins TRBV5-5 and TRBJ2-3; the match to TRBD1 covers 11 bases. Specimen: peripheral blood. The clonotype comes from a man younger than 35 with active or convalescent COVID-19. The CDR3 region is CASSFGQGAASTDTQYF. CDR3 DNA: TGTGCCAGCAGCTTCGGACAGGGGGCGGCCAGCACAGATACGCAGTATTTT.